The 15 T cell receptor beta chains given below trace back to one sample, sequenced in a study of blood T cell repertoires in COVID-19 (TCRdb year 2020). The method was the immunoSEQ multiplex PCR assay. The immuneACCESS repertoire file appears here via TCRdb, limited to in-frame rearrangements. These files lack a portion of the clones; in checked studies, under half of the deficit traces to unresolved V genes, and the cause of the others is not known. The table for this sample lists around 250,000 clones; roughly 88% of them were counted only once. The leading ten clones occupy over 2% of the sample. The sequencing sample was made of peripheral blood. The source is a man younger than 45 who had recovered from COVID-19.

The V call is TRBV5-6, the J call TRBJ2-1; 9 bases align to TRBD1. CDR3 size: 16 residues. Germline V lookup: CDR1 SGHDT, CDR2 YYEEEE. The V gene end was trimmed by 0 bases and the J gene end by 3 bases; junction bases not matched to a gene: 4. CDR3 protein: CASSLAGTGIYNEQFF. The CDR3 DNA reads as TGTGCCAGCAGCTTGGCCGGGACAGGGATCTACAATGAGCAGTTCTTC. Combining the CDR3 with reference TRBV5-6 and TRBJ2-1 gives the whole variable domain DAGVTQSPTHLIKTRGQQVTLRCSPKSGHDTVSWYQQALGQGPQFIFQYYEEEERQRGNFPDRFSGHQFPNYSSELNVNALLLGDSALYLCASSLAGTGIYNEQFFGPGTRLTVL.

V gene TRBV9 combines with J gene TRBJ2-1; TRBD2 aligns across 8 bases. CDR1 and CDR2 (germline): SGDLS, YYNGEE. There are 13 residues in the CDR3. The ends lost 0 bases at V and 8 bases at J; junction bases unmatched: 1. The CDR3 loop is CASSVDGGDEQFF. The DNA for the CDR3 is TGTGCCAGCAGCGTAGACGGGGGGGATGAGCAGTTCTTC.

The V and J genes are TRBV6-5 and TRBJ1-6; D uncertain. Trimming removed 6 bases at V and 14 bases at J, with 14 bases between. The CDR3 has 12 residues. Germline V gives CDR1 MNHEY, CDR2 SVGAGI. CDR3 sequence: CASRKGSGTLHF. As DNA, the CDR3 is TGTGCCAGCAGGAAGGGCTCGGGGACCCTCCACTTT.

The CDR3 region has the DNA TGTGCCACCAGCGTCACAGGGGCCGAGCAGTACTTC. Translating it yields CATSVTGAEQYF. The chain employs TRBV15 and TRBJ2-7; 7 bases match TRBD1. The CDR3 totals 12 residues. V lost 5 bases, J lost 6 bases, and 4 bases stayed unmatched. Germline V gene data show CDR1 as LNHNV and CDR2 as YYDKDF (reference sequence).

The gene calls are TRBV27 and TRBJ2-7; TRBD1 might be the D (5 bases). Trimming left V 3 bases short and J 1 base short, with 7 bases between. The CDR3 has 13 residues. In germline, CDR1 is MNHEY, CDR2 SMNVEV (reference sequence). This CDR3 reads CASSLTESYEQYF. The CDR3 nucleotides read TGTGCCAGCAGTTTGACAGAGTCCTACGAGCAGTACTTC.

The chain uses TRBV5-1 and TRBJ1-4, with D perhaps TRBD1 (6 bases). Germline loops: CDR1 SGHRS, CDR2 YFSETQ. This CDR3 contains 17 residues. V shed 1 base and J shed 2 bases, with 15 bases lying between them. The CDR3 spells CASSLSMAGATNEKLFF. The CDR3 DNA sequence: TGCGCCAGCAGCTTGAGCATGGCAGGGGCGACTAATGAAAAACTGTTTTTT.

The gene calls are TRBV7-2 and TRBJ1-4; no definite D call. The ends were cut back, 1 base at V and 4 bases at J, with 10 bases in the middle. Germline V gene lookup returns CDR1 SGHTA and CDR2 FQGNSA. This CDR3 comprises 15 residues. In nucleotides, the CDR3 is TGTGCCAGCAGCTTAGGAGGCAGTCTTAATGAAAAACTGTTTTTT. Protein: CASSLGGSLNEKLFF.

J is TRBJ2-3 and V is TRBV28, with 10 bases that match TRBD1. CDR1 MDHEN and CDR2 SYDVKM come from the germline V gene. This CDR3 has 15 residues. V was clipped by 7 bases and J by 6 bases; unmatched bases: 10. CDR3 nucleotide sequence: TGTGCCAGCACCCAAGGGGGACAGGGGTTGGATACGCAGTATTTT. As protein: CASTQGGQGLDTQYF. Full variable domain (rest looked up from reference TRBV28 and TRBJ2-3): DVKVTQSSRYLVKRTGEKVFLECVQDMDHENMFWYRQDPGLGLRLIYFSYDVKMKEKGDIPEGYSVSREKKERFSLILESASTNQTSMYLCASTQGGQGLDTQYFGPGTRLTVL.

This clone has just one count. Within the sample, other DNA sequences also encode this same CDR3. The rearrangement links TRBV12-3 or TRBV12-4 to TRBJ1-2, with D hard to call. The V end was cut by 5 bases, the J end by 5 bases, with 9 bases between. This CDR3 is 12 amino acids long. CDR3 DNA: TGTGCCAGCAGTCCTGGCCAATATGGCTACACCTTC. It codes for CASSPGQYGYTF.

This chain uses TRBV4-1 with TRBJ1-5, with 7 bases matching TRBD1. Looked up from germline, CDR1 is MGHRA and CDR2 is YSYEKL. V was clipped by 4 bases and J by 5 bases; unmatched bases: 5. CDR3 size: 14 residues. The CDR3: CASSPGQVYQPQHF. CDR3 bases: TGCGCCAGCAGCCCAGGACAGGTGTATCAGCCCCAGCATTTT.

This rearrangement joins TRBV30 to TRBJ1-2; no clear D. This CDR3 comprises 13 residues. Trimming took off 3 bases at V and 5 bases at J, with 13 bases between the two ends. Per germline, CDR1 GTSNPN and CDR2 SVGIG (reference sequence). The CDR3 loop reads CAWSLSAGYGYTF. The CDR3 DNA follows: TGTGCCTGGAGCCTGTCAGCGGGTTATGGCTACACCTTC.

The chain links TRBV5-1 to TRBJ1-1, with TRBD1 matching over 7 bases. There are 14 residues in the CDR3. Germline V gives CDR1 SGHRS, CDR2 YFSETQ. V dropped 4 bases and J dropped 3; count of bases not matched to a gene: 6. CDR3 nucleotide sequence: TGCGCCAGCAGCGCCAACAGGGGAGACACTGAAGCTTTCTTT. Amino acid sequence: CASSANRGDTEAFF. Full variable domain (missing parts from reference TRBV5-1 and TRBJ1-1): KAGVTQTPRYLIKTRGQQVTLSCSPISGHRSVSWYQQTPGQGLQFLFEYFSETQRNKGNFPGRFSGRQFSNSRSEMNVSTLELGDSALYLCASSANRGDTEAFFGQGTRLTVV.

This clone was counted between two and nine times. The rearrangement joins TRBV18 to TRBJ1-4, with D perhaps TRBD1 (5 bases). V lost 5 bases and J 3 bases, leaving 10 bases between the germline ends. CDR3 length: 14 residues. CDR1 is KGHSH and CDR2 is LQKENI in the germline V gene. CDR3 region: CASSSSTANEKLFF. The CDR3 bases are TGTGCCAGCTCATCATCGACAGCTAATGAAAAACTGTTTTTT.

A few counts support this clone. The J gene is TRBJ1-5, the V gene TRBV6-5; TRBD1 might be the D (5 bases). Looked up from germline, CDR1 is MNHEY and CDR2 is SVGAGI. The CDR3 is 14 amino acids. V shed 7 bases and J shed 2 bases, with 12 bases lying between them. CDR3: CASKQGLGNQPQHF. The DNA of the CDR3 is TGTGCCAGCAAGCAGGGTTTGGGCAATCAGCCCCAGCATTTT.

This clone was counted only a few times. This sequence joins TRBV13 and TRBJ2-7; TRBD2 might be the D (5 bases). Trimming took off 5 bases at V and 1 base at J, with 15 bases between the two ends. The germline V gene encodes CDR1 PRHDT and CDR2 FYEKMQ (reference sequence). This CDR3 is 15 amino acids long. In nucleotides, the CDR3 is TGTGCCAGCAGCCCTTCCCCCAGCGGTTCCTACGAGCAGTACTTC. Amino acids: CASSPSPSGSYEQYF.